A single T cell receptor (beta chain) is shown here with its context. Its specificity is not known. This CDR3 has 16 amino acids. CDR1 is SGHRS, CDR2 YFSETQ, per germline. TCRdb re-called the 5' RACE reads and catalogs CDR3 proteins one per entry, DNA excluded. This repertoire comprises about 430,000 distinct CDR3 sequences; its ten largest clones make up under 1.5%. The data were obtained in a study of T cells expressing NK-cell markers. For the study at large: Among eight sequenced donors, seven carried HCMV seropositivity while one was seronegative. General observations from the study: More than 5 donors showed dominant NKG2C+ clonotypes comprising about 1.0-7.5% of their CD8+ T cells.

The clonotype originates from a woman between 50 and 59 years old in good health. The gene calls are TRBV5-1 and TRBJ2-2; TCRdb's D call of TRBD2 is untestable without DNA. The material sequenced was blood T cells: a sorted CD56 or NKG2C T cell subset, CD4+ or CD8+ T cells, or bulk PBMC T cells (not recorded which). The chain's CDR3 is CASRDGTSGNTGELFF.